Listed below are T cell receptor beta chains from one sample, sequenced in a study of cytotoxic CD8 clonotypes in ibrutinib-treated CLL. Sequencing used immunoSEQ multiplex PCR; TCRdb keeps in-frame clones, though not all of them. This sample yields about 140,000 clones, of which approximately 90% are seen a single time; 10% to 14% belongs to the top ten. This sample comprised PBMCs, obtained after 12 months of ibrutinib treatment. The receptors originated from a human donor with chronic lymphocytic leukemia. The CDR3 runs from the conserved cysteine through the conserved F or W. Where a row states a size, it is once, few, many or the class of an expanded clone; other rows omit it.

v_gene	j_gene	abundance	CDR3aa
TRBV4-2	TRBJ1-3	.	CASSLKGGRDSGNTIYF
TRBV30	TRBJ1-2	.	CAWSLDGEYYGYTF
TRBV2	TRBJ2-6	.	CASRRPDSSGANVLTF
TRBV7-8	TRBJ1-5	.	CASSSDRSNQPQHF
TRBV19	TRBJ1-3	.	CASRVPVAGNTIYF
TRBV7-8	TRBJ2-2	once	CASSVRTEKNTGELFF
TRBV2	TRBJ1-1	.	CARDPFMNTEAFF
TRBV7-2	TRBJ2-7	.	CASSLVQGTYEQYF
TRBV19	TRBJ2-3	.	CASSTRGAGTDTQYF
TRBV2	TRBJ2-6	.	CASTRDAPVLTF
TRBV30	TRBJ2-7	.	CAWRDTPYEQYF
TRBV4-2	TRBJ2-2	.	CASSRNGQGPNTGELFF
TRBV7-9	TRBJ2-2	.	CASSFPGELFF
TRBV6-1	TRBJ1-1	.	CASSAQEHNTEAFF
TRBV7-3	TRBJ2-1	.	CASSFGTGEYNEQFF
TRBV27	TRBJ2-1	many	CASSLSRREQFF
TRBV18	TRBJ2-5	.	CASSPQSQTGTQYF
TRBV7-2	TRBJ2-2	.	CASSFRRTGELFF
TRBV19	TRBJ1-5	.	CASSIAGQNQPQHF
TRBV20-1	TRBJ2-5	.	CSATGGETQYF
TRBV13	TRBJ2-1	.	CASSLKAGAYNEQFF
TRBV5-1	TRBJ1-1	.	CASSTRVRGTTEAFF
TRBV7-6	TRBJ2-2	.	CASSSSIDRGLRTGELFF
TRBV28	TRBJ2-2	few	CASRPGTVNTGELFF
TRBV28	TRBJ2-7	.	CASSLFVAGAYEQYF
TRBV27	TRBJ2-2	.	CASSPSPGGSNTGELFF
TRBV19	TRBJ2-2	.	CASKTGGAGELFF
TRBV5-1	TRBJ2-7	.	CASSLVGLSYEQYF
TRBV7-7	TRBJ2-1	.	CASSLEWSAGVHEQFF
TRBV19	TRBJ2-7	.	CASSMVGFSEQYF
TRBV11-3	TRBJ2-1	.	CASGGSGDEQFF
TRBV9	TRBJ2-2	.	CASSASTGSVTGELFF
TRBV5-1	TRBJ2-1	.	CASRAQVSFNNEQFF
TRBV11-3	TRBJ2-3	.	CASSLGQGAADTQYF
TRBV14	TRBJ1-2	.	CASRVDRANYGYTF
TRBV6-6	TRBJ2-7	.	CASSSVRAEQYF
TRBV6-5	TRBJ1-1	.	CASSYRLRGAEAFF
TRBV30	TRBJ1-1	.	CAWSRTGDTEAFF
TRBV7-9	TRBJ1-2	.	CASSLGGASVGYTF
TRBV30	TRBJ1-3	.	CAWSAFDRPFSGNTIYF
TRBV11-2	TRBJ2-2	.	CASSPTVPPGELFF
TRBV28	TRBJ2-7	.	CASRRDGNYEQYF
TRBV27	TRBJ2-3	once	CASTRSAGTDTQYF
TRBV7-8	TRBJ2-5	once	CASEYGLAGYETQYF
TRBV27	TRBJ2-7	.	CASSPVNRVYEQYF
TRBV21-1	TRBJ2-7	.	CASSRLAGGYEQYF
TRBV28	TRBJ2-7	.	CASSPQRRWNEQYF
TRBV27	TRBJ2-7	.	CASSEGLAEYYEQYF
TRBV29-1	TRBJ1-2	.	CSVEGEGGENYGYTF
TRBV28	TRBJ2-1	.	CASSRTGYEQFF
TRBV6-5	TRBJ2-2	.	CASSVRTMAGELFF
TRBV4-2	TRBJ2-1	.	CASSQVTNEQFF
TRBV27	TRBJ1-4	.	CASSKLSTGDEKLFF